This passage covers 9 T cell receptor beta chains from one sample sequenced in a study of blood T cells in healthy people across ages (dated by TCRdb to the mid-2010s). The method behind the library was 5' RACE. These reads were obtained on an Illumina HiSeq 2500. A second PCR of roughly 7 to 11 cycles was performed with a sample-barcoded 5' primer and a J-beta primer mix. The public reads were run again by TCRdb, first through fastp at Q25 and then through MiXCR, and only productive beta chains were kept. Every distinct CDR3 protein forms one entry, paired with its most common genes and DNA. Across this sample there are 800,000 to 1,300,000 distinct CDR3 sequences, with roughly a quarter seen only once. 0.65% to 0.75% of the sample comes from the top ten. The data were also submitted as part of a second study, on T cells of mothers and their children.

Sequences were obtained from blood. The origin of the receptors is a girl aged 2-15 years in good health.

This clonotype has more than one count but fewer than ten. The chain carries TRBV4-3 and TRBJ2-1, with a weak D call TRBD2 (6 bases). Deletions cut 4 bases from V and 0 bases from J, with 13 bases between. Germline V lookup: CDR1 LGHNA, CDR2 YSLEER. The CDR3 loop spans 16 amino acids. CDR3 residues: CASSLGGFSSYNEQFF. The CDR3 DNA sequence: TGCGCCAGCAGCCTAGGAGGGTTCAGCTCCTACAATGAGCAGTTCTTC.

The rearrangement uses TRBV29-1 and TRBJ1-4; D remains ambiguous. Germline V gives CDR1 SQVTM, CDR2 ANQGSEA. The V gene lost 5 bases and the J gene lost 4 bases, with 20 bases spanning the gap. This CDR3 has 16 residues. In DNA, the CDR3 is TGCAGCGTTAGCGAGGGAGGGAACCTTTTTAATGAAAAACTGTTTTTT. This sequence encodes CSVSEGGNLFNEKLFF.

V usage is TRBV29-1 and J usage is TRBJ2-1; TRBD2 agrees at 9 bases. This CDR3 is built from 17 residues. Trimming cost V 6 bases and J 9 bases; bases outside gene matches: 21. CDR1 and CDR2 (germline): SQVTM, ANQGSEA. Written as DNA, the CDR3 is TGCAGCGTGGCCTCCCCCCTCAGGGATAGCGGGAGAGGTGAGCAGTTCTTC. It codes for CSVASPLRDSGRGEQFF.

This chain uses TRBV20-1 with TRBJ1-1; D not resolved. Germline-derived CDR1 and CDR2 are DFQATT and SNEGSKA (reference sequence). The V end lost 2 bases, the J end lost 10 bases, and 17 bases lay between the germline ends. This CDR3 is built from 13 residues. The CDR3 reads CSARIPRGLRAFF. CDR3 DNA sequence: TGCAGTGCTAGAATCCCACGCGGGCTCCGAGCTTTCTTT.

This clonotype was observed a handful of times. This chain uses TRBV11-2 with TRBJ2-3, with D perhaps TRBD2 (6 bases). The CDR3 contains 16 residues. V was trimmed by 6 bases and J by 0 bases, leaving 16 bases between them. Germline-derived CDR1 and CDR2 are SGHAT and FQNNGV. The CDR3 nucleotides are TGTGCCAGCAGTCACACCAGGGAGGAGAGCACAGATACGCAGTATTTT. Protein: CASSHTREESTDTQYF.

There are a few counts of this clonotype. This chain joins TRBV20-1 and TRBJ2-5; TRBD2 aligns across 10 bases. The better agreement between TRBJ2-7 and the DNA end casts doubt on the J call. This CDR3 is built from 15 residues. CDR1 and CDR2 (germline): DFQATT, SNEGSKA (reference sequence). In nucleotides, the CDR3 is TGCAGTGCTACCGACCTAGCGGGAGAGGAATACGAGCAGTACTTC. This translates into CSATDLAGEEYEQYF.

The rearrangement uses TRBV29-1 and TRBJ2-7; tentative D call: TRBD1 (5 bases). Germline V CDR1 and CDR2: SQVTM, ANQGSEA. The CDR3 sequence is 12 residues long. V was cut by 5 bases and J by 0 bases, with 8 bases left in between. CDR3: CSVIDSSYEQYF. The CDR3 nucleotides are TGCAGCGTTATAGACAGCTCCTACGAGCAGTACTTC.

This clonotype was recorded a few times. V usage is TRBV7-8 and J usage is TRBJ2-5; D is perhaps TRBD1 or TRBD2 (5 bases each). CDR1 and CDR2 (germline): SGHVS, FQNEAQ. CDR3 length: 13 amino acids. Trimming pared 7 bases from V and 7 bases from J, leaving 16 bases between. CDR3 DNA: TGTGCCAGCAAAATCGGGACGGGGAGGACCCAGTACTTC. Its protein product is CASKIGTGRTQYF.

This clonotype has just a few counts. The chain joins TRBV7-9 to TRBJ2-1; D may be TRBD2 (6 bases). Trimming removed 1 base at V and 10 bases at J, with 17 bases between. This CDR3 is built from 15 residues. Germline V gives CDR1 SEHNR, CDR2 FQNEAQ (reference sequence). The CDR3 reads CASSLGLGLQDEQFF. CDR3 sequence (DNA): TGTGCCAGCAGCTTAGGGTTGGGACTGCAAGACGAGCAGTTCTTC. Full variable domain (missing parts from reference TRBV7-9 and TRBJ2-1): DTGVSQNPRHKITKRGQNVTFRCDPISEHNRLYWYRQTLGQGPEFLTYFQNEAQLEKSRLLSDRFSAERPKGSFSTLEIQRTEQGDSAMYLCASSLGLGLQDEQFFGPGTRLTVL.